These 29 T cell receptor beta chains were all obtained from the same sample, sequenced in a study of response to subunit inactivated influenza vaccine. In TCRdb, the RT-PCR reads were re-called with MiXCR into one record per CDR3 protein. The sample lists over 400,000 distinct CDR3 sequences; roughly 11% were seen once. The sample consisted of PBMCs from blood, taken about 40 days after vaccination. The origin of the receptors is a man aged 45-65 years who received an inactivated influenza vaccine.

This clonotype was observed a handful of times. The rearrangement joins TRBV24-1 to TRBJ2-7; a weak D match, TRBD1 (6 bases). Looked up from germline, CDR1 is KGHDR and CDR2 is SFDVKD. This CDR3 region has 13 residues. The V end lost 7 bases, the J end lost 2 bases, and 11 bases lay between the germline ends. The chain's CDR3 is CATRGTRTYEQYF. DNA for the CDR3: TGTGCCACCAGAGGGACACGAACCTACGAGCAGTACTTC.

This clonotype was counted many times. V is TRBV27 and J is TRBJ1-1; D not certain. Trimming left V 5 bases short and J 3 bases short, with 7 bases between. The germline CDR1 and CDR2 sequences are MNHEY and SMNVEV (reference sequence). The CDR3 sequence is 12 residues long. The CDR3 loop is CASSAAYTEAFF. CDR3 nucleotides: TGTGCCAGCAGTGCGGCCTACACTGAAGCTTTCTTT.

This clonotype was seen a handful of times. Here the CDR3 reads CSAGGTNTGELFF. DNA for the CDR3: TGCAGTGCTGGGGGCACAAACACCGGGGAGCTGTTTTTT. V usage is TRBV20-1 and J usage is TRBJ2-2; D is perhaps TRBD1 (6 bases). The CDR3 runs to 13 residues. V was shortened by 5 bases and J by 2 bases, with 9 bases between the two germline ends. Germline loops: CDR1 DFQATT, CDR2 SNEGSKA (reference sequence).

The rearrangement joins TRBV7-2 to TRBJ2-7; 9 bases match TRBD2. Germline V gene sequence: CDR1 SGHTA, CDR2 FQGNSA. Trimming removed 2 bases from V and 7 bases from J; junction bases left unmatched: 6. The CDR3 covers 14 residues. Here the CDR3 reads CASSLRLAGFEQYF. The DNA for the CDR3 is TGTGCCAGCAGCTTACGGCTAGCGGGGTTTGAGCAGTACTTC.

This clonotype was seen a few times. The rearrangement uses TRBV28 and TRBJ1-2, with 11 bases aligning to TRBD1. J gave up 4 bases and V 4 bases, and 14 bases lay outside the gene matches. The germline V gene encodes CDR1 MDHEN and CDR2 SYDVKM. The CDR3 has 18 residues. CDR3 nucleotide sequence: TGTGCCAGCAGTTCTTTCATCATTCGGACAGGGGGCATCTATGGCTACACCTTC. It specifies CASSSFIIRTGGIYGYTF.

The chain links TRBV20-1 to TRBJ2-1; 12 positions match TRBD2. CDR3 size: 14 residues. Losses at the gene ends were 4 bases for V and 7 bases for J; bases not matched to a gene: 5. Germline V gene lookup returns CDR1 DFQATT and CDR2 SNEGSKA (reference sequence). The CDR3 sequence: CSATTSGRTNEQFF. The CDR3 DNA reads TGCAGTGCTACCACTAGCGGGAGGACGAATGAGCAGTTCTTC.

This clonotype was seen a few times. The CDR3 is CASSRKDRDQPQHF. The CDR3 DNA reads as TGTGCCAGCAGTAGAAAAGACCGAGATCAGCCCCAGCATTTT. J is TRBJ1-5 and V is TRBV6-2 or TRBV6-3; D not certain. CDR3 length: 14 amino acids. Deletions cut 5 bases from V and 5 bases from J, with 13 bases between. CDR1 and CDR2 (germline): MNHEY, SVGEGT.

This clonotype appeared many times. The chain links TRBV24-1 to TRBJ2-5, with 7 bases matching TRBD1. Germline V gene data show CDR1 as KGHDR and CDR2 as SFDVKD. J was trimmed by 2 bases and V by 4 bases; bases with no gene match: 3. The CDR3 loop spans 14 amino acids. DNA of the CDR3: TGTGCCACCAGTGAGCCGGACAGGCAAGAGACCCAGTACTTC. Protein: CATSEPDRQETQYF.

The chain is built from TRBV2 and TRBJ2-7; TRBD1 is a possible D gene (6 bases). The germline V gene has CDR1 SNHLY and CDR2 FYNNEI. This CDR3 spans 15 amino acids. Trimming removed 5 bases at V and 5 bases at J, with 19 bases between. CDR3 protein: CASSITGTGMDEQYF. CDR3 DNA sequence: TGTGCCAGCAGTATTACAGGGACGGGAATGGACGAGCAGTACTTC.

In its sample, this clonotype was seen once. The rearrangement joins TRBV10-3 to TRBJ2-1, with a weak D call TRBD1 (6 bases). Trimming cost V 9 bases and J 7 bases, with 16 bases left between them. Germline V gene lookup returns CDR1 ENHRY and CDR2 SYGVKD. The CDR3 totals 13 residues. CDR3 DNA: TGTGCCATGGGCACAACAGGGCGAAATGAGCAGTTCTTC. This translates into CAMGTTGRNEQFF.

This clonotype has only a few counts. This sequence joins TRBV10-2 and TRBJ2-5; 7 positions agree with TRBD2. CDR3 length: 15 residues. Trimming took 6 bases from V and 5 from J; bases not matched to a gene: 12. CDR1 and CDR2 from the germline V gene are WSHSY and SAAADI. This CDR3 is CASRQSRLAWETQYF. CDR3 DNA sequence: TGCGCCAGCAGGCAATCGAGACTAGCATGGGAGACCCAGTACTTC.

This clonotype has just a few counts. CDR3 residues: CASSQQHYPLRETQYF. The CDR3 DNA is TGTGCCAGCAGTCAGCAACATTACCCCCTAAGGGAGACCCAGTACTTC. V usage is TRBV7-2 and J usage is TRBJ2-5; no reliable D call. Germline CDR1 reads SGHTA; CDR2 reads FQGNSA. Between the trimmed V and J ends, which lost 6 bases and 5 bases, there was a span of 22 bases. The CDR3 spans 16 residues.

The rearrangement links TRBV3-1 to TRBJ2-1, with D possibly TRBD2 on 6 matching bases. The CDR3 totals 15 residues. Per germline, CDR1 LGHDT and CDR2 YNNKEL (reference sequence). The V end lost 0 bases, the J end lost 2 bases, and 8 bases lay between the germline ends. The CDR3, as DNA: TGTGCCAGCAGCCAAGACGGCGGGGCCTACAATGAGCAGTTCTTC. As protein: CASSQDGGAYNEQFF.

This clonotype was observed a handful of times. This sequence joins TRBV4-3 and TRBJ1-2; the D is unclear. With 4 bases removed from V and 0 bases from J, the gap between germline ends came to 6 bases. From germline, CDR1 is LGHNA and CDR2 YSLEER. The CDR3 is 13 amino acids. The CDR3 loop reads CASSRTSNYGYTF. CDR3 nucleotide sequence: TGCGCCAGCAGCCGCACTTCTAACTATGGCTACACCTTC.

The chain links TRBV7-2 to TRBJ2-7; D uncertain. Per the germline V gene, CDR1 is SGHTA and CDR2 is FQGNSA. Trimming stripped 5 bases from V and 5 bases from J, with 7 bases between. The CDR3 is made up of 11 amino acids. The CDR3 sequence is CASSPDHEQYF. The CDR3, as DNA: TGTGCCAGCAGCCCGGACCACGAGCAGTACTTC.

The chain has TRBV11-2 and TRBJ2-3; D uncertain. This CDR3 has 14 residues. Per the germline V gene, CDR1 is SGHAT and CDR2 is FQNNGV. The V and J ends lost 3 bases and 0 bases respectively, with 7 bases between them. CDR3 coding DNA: TGTGCCAGCAGCTTGATGGTTAGCACAGATACGCAGTATTTT. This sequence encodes CASSLMVSTDTQYF.

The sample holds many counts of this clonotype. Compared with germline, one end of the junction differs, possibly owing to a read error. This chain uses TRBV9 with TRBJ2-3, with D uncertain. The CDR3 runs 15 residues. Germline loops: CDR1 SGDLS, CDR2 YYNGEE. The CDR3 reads CASSVGGASTDTQYF. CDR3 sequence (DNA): TGTGCCAGCAGTGTAGGCGGAGCTAGCACAGATACGCAGTATTTT.

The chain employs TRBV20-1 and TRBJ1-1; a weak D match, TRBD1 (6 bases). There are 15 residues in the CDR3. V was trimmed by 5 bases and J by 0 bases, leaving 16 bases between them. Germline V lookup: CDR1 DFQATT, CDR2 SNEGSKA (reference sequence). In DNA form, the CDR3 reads TGCAGTGCTTTGGTGGGGGCCCAAGTGAACACTGAAGCTTTCTTT. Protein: CSALVGAQVNTEAFF.

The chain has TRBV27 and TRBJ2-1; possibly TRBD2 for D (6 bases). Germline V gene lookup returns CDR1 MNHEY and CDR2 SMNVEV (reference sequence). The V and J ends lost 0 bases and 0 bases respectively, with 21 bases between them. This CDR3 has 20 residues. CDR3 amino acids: CASSLSRLAVTVSSYNEQFF. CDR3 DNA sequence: TGTGCCAGCAGTTTATCTAGGTTAGCGGTTACCGTTAGCTCCTACAATGAGCAGTTCTTC.

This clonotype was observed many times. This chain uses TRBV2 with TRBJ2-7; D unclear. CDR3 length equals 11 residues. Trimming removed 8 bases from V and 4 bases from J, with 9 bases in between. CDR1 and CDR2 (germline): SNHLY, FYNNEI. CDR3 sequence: CASGVGYEQYF. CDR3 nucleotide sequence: TGTGCCAGCGGGGTAGGGTACGAGCAGTACTTC.

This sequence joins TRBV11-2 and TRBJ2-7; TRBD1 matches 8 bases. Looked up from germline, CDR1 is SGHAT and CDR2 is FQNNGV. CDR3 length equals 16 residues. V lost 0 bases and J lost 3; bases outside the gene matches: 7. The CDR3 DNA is TGTGCCAGCAGCTTAGATCCCTTTACAGGGGGCTACGAGCAGTACTTC. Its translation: CASSLDPFTGGYEQYF.

CDR3 coding DNA: TGCAGTGCTAGAGATCTACGAGGGGGCTTTTACGAGCAGTACTTC. Its translation is CSARDLRGGFYEQYF. The chain uses TRBV20-1 and TRBJ2-7; the match to TRBD1 covers 7 bases. The V gene's germline CDR1 is DFQATT and CDR2 SNEGSKA (reference sequence). Trimming removed 0 bases from V and 4 bases from J; junction bases left unmatched: 9. The CDR3 has 15 amino acids.

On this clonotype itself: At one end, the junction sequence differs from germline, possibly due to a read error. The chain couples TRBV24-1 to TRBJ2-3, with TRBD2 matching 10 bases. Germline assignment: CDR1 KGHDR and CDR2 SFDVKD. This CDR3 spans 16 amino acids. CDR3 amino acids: CPTSESLAGGADTQYF. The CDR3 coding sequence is TGTCCCACCAGTGAGTCCTTAGCGGGAGGCGCAGATACGCAGTATTTT.

DNA for the CDR3: TGTGCCAGCAGCATCGGACTTGGTGGTACGCAGTATTTT. Residues: CASSIGLGGTQYF. This chain links TRBV28 with TRBJ2-3, with a weak D call TRBD2 (5 bases). This CDR3 region has 13 residues. Germline V gives CDR1 MDHEN, CDR2 SYDVKM. The germline V and J ends were trimmed by 6 bases and 8 bases, with 15 bases remaining between them.

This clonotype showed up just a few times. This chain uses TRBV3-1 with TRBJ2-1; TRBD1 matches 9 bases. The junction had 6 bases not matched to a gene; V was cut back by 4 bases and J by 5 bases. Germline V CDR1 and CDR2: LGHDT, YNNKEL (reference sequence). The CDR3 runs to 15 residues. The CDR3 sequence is CASSLQGALNNEQFF. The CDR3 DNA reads TGTGCCAGCAGCCTACAGGGGGCCCTAAACAATGAGCAGTTCTTC.

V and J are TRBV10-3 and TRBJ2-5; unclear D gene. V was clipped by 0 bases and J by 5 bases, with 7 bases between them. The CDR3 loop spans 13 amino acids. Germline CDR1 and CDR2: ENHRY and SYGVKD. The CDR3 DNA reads TGTGCCATCAGTGAGTCGATCGGGGAGACCCAGTACTTC. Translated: CAISESIGETQYF.

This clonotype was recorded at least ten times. The CDR3 region is CASSPGGGRTDTQYF. The DNA for the CDR3 is TGCGCCAGCAGTCCCGGAGGGGGACGCACAGATACGCAGTATTTT. V is TRBV4-1 and J is TRBJ2-3; D may match TRBD1 or TRBD2 (6 bases each). The V end was cut by 6 bases, the J end by 1 base, with 14 bases between. The CDR3 runs 15 residues. Germline V gene data show CDR1 as MGHRA and CDR2 as YSYEKL.

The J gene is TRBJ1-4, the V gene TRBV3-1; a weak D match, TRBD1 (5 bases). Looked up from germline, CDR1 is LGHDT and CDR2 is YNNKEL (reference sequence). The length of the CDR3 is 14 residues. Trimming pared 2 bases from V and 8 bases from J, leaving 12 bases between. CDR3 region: CASSQMGEREKLFF. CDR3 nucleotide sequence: TGTGCCAGCAGCCAAATGGGGGAGAGGGAAAAACTGTTTTTT. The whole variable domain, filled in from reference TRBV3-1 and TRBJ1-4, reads DTAVSQTPKYLVTQMGNDKSIKCEQNLGHDTMYWYKQDSKKFLKIMFSYNNKELIINETVPNRFSPKSPDKAHLNLHINSLELGDSAVYFCASSQMGEREKLFFGSGTQLSVL.

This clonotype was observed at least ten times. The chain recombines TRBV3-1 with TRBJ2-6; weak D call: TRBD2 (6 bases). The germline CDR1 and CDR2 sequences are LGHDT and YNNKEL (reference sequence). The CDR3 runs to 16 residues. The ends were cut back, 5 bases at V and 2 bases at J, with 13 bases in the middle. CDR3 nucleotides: TGTGCCAGCAGCATCCGACTAGTAACTGGGGCCAACGTCCTGACTTTC. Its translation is CASSIRLVTGANVLTF.